This T cell receptor beta chain was obtained from a study of Graves' ophthalmopathy and Graves' hyperthyroidism. This clonotype was seen many times. The sequenced template was RNA, covering the TCR beta CDR3 region. RT-PCR in the first round used HTBI primers; a second-round multiplex PCR followed. MiXCR, run by TCRdb on the multiplex PCR reads, gives a single entry per CDR3 protein. The table has 450,000 or so distinct CDR3 sequences, roughly 14% seen once. Moderate-to-severe activity, CAS ≥3, NOSPECS ≥4 and a duration under 3 months were seen in donors with ophthalmopathy. None of the included patients had other autoimmune diseases, uncontrolled infections, pregnancy or lactation, as these led to exclusion. The evidence that diagnosis relied on was clinical symptoms, serum thyroxine, TRAb, thyroid ultrasound and orbital computed tomography. Trimming pared 4 bases from V and 0 bases from J, leaving 13 bases between. Per germline, CDR1 SQVTM and CDR2 ANQGSEA. This CDR3 is built from 15 residues.

The receptor comes from a woman under 40 with Graves' ophthalmopathy. Material: blood. The chain combines TRBV29-1 with TRBJ1-3, with D hard to call. CDR3 region: CSVAYRSSSGNTIYF. CDR3 DNA sequence: TGCAGCGTTGCCTATCGGAGTAGCTCTGGAAACACCATATATTTT.